This T cell receptor beta chain was identified in a study of cytomegalovirus exposure and HLA in healthy donors. With 0 bases clipped from V and 13 bases from J, the junction kept 5 bases outside the gene matches. Germline V CDR1 and CDR2: KGHSH, LQKENI. This CDR3 comprises 13 residues. The primer mix had 60 Vbeta and 13 Jbeta primers. Only in-frame clones appear in the TCRdb table, and some are missing; sequencing was by immunoSEQ multiplex PCR. The data show about 120,000 clones, over 60% seen once. This sequence joins TRBV18 and TRBJ1-4; 7 bases align to TRBD1. The source is a woman between 18 and 30 years old in good health and CMV-seropositive. The sample taken for sequencing was PBMCs. In nucleotides, the CDR3 is TGTGCCAGCTCACCACCGGACAGGACGGTACTGTTTTTT. Translated: CASSPPDRTVLFF.